One and the same sample provided the 32 T cell receptor beta chains below, sequenced in a study of blood T cell repertoires in COVID-19. Assay used: immunoSEQ multiplex PCR; TCRdb lists only in-frame clones, some missing. The table lists 150,000 or so clones, around three quarters of them singletons. Input material: peripheral blood. The receptors shown here come from an elderly man with acute or convalescent COVID-19.

The table lists this clone with a few counts. This rearrangement joins TRBV28 to TRBJ1-2; TRBD1 matches 8 bases. Trimming took 6 bases from V and 8 from J; bases not matched to a gene: 11. The germline gives CDR1 MDHEN, CDR2 SYDVKM. This CDR3 is built from 14 residues. CDR3 amino acids: CASRIPGQGRGYTF. CDR3 nucleotide sequence: TGTGCCAGCAGAATACCCGGACAGGGTCGAGGCTACACCTTC.

The chain carries TRBV3-1 (or the pseudogene TRBV3-2) and TRBJ1-1; TRBD1 aligns across 9 bases. V lost 0 bases, J lost 7 bases, and 6 bases stayed unmatched. Looked up from germline, CDR1 is LGHDT and CDR2 is YNNKEL (reference sequence). The CDR3 covers 15 residues. The CDR3 protein is CASSQEAGTGIEAFF. CDR3 DNA sequence: TGTGCCAGCAGCCAAGAGGCCGGGACAGGGATTGAAGCTTTCTTT.

The rearrangement uses TRBV21-1 and TRBJ2-7; TRBD1, the table's D call, was not compared with the DNA. TRBV21-1 represents a pseudogene. The CDR3 length is 18 residues. CDR3 loop: CASSPGGPRGALRYEQYV. The DNA of the CDR3 is TGTGCCAGCAGCCCTGGAGGCCCCAGGGGGGCGCTACGTTACGAGCAGTACGTC.

The chain joins TRBV5-1 to TRBJ2-3, with a possible D match to TRBD2 (6 bases). The germline V and J ends were trimmed by 0 bases and 4 bases, with 12 bases remaining between them. This CDR3 is built from 15 residues. Germline CDR1 reads SGHRS; CDR2 reads YFSETQ. This CDR3 reads CASSLVGAGPDTQYF. The CDR3 coding sequence is TGCGCCAGCAGCTTGGTAGGCGCGGGGCCAGATACGCAGTATTTT.

The V and J genes are TRBV19 and TRBJ1-6, with D possibly being TRBD1 (6 bases). Trimming removed 5 bases from V and 9 bases from J, with 11 bases in between. The CDR3 has 13 residues. Germline V gives CDR1 LNHDA, CDR2 SQIVND (reference sequence). The CDR3 reads CASSPGQISPLHF. DNA of the CDR3: TGTGCCAGTAGTCCTGGACAGATTTCACCCCTCCACTTT.

This chain uses TRBV9 with TRBJ2-2; D not resolved. Germline-derived CDR1 and CDR2 are SGDLS and YYNGEE. The CDR3 covers 15 residues. The V end lost 0 bases, the J end lost 8 bases, and 14 bases lay between the germline ends. CDR3 DNA: TGTGCCAGCAGCGTAGCAGGCAGACGCACGGGGGAGCTGTTTTTT. This encodes CASSVAGRRTGELFF.

This clone was recorded a few times. The V and J genes are TRBV7-2 and TRBJ2-1, with 8 bases lining up with TRBD2. J lost 9 bases, V lost 0 bases, and 10 bases had no gene match. The CDR3 contains 16 residues. Germline CDR1 and CDR2: SGHTA and FQGNSA. The CDR3 sequence: CASSLARRGGPGEQFF. CDR3 DNA: TGTGCCAGCAGCTTAGCGCGCCGGGGGGGCCCAGGTGAGCAGTTCTTC.

The chain uses TRBV24-1 and TRBJ2-1, with 10 nucleotides matching TRBD2. Germline values: CDR1 KGHDR, CDR2 SFDVKD. The CDR3 extends over 15 amino acids. The junction had 0 bases not matched to a gene; V was cut back by 3 bases and J by 2 bases. As DNA, the CDR3 is TGTGCCACCAGTGATAGCGGGGGGGCCTACAATGAGCAGTTCTTC. Its protein product is CATSDSGGAYNEQFF.

The chain couples TRBV3-1 (or the pseudogene TRBV3-2) to TRBJ2-5; D unresolved. V was cut by 0 bases and J by 5 bases, with 10 bases left in between. The germline gives CDR1 LGHDT, CDR2 YNNKEL (reference sequence). This CDR3 region has 14 residues. The CDR3 nucleotides are TGTGCCAGCAGCCAAGATGTCTTCCGGGAGACCCAGTACTTC. As protein: CASSQDVFRETQYF.

The chain carries TRBV28 and TRBJ2-3; D is perhaps TRBD2 (5 bases). V was clipped by 2 bases and J by 6 bases, with 21 bases between them. From germline, CDR1 is MDHEN and CDR2 SYDVKM. The CDR3 has 17 amino acids. CDR3 DNA: TGTGCCAGCAGTTTAATGAGAGCGAGTCGCACTAGGGATACGCAGTATTTT. It codes for CASSLMRASRTRDTQYF.

The chain joins TRBV16 to TRBJ1-2; 9 bases map to TRBD1. The germline gives CDR1 KGHSY, CDR2 FQNENV. Unmatched junction bases numbered 0, after V lost 2 bases and J lost 5 bases. The CDR3 totals 13 residues. CDR3 in DNA: TGTGCCAGCAGCCAAGGACAGGGGTATGGCTACACCTTC. Translated: CASSQGQGYGYTF.

J is TRBJ1-5 and V is TRBV18, with no clear D. CDR3 length equals 14 residues. CDR1 is KGHSH and CDR2 is LQKENI in the germline V gene. Trimming cost V 3 bases and J 4 bases, with 10 bases left between them. The DNA for the CDR3 is TGTGCCAGCTCACCCAATGGCAATAATCAGCCCCAGCATTTT. Translated: CASSPNGNNQPQHF.

V usage is TRBV5-6 and J usage is TRBJ1-2; 8 bases match TRBD1. CDR3 length equals 11 residues. From germline, CDR1 is SGHDT and CDR2 YYEEEE. Losses at the gene ends were 4 bases for V and 8 bases for J; bases not matched to a gene: 1. As DNA, the CDR3 is TGTGCCAGCAGCAACAGGGGGGGCTACACCTTC. Amino acids: CASSNRGGYTF.

The V call is TRBV10-3, the J call TRBJ2-2, with no clear D. Germline V gene lookup returns CDR1 ENHRY and CDR2 SYGVKD. CDR3 length: 14 residues. V lost 3 bases to trimming and J lost 3 bases, with 8 bases between them. This chain's CDR3 is CAISETEHTGELFF. CDR3 nucleotides: TGTGCCATCAGTGAAACAGAACACACCGGGGAGCTGTTTTTT.

The sample holds a few counts of this clone. The V gene is TRBV10-1, the J gene TRBJ1-2; 11 nucleotides agree with TRBD1. Germline CDR1 is WNHNN and CDR2 is SYGVQD (reference sequence). The CDR3 contains 15 residues. V shed 2 bases, J shed 4 bases, and the junction held 3 bases outside the gene matches. The CDR3 reads CASSEGTGGLYGYTF. The CDR3 nucleotides are TGCGCCAGCAGTGAGGGGACAGGGGGACTCTATGGCTACACCTTC.

The CDR3 reads CASSLTGISSTDTQYF. The CDR3 DNA follows: TGCGCCAGCAGCTTAACAGGGATTAGTAGCACAGATACGCAGTATTTT. This chain uses TRBV5-1 with TRBJ2-3; a weak D match, TRBD1 (6 bases). This CDR3 spans 16 amino acids. The V and J ends lost 2 bases and 0 bases respectively, with 13 bases between them. CDR1 and CDR2 from the germline V gene are SGHRS and YFSETQ.

The chain employs TRBV6-2 or TRBV6-3 and TRBJ2-2; 12 bases map to TRBD2. V trimming: 6 bases; J trimming: 4 bases; junction bases outside the gene matches: 3. The V gene's germline CDR1 is MNHEY and CDR2 SVGEGT. CDR3 length: 15 residues. The DNA of the CDR3 is TGTGCCAGCAGCCTACTAGCGGGGGGCACCGGGGAGCTGTTTTTT. It specifies CASSLLAGGTGELFF.

In its sample, this clone was seen many times. V is TRBV4-3 and J is TRBJ1-4, with TRBD1 as a possible D gene (5 bases). Per the germline V gene, CDR1 is LGHNA and CDR2 is YSLEER. V was clipped by 1 base and J by 8 bases, with 17 bases between them. The CDR3 has 16 amino acids. The CDR3 bases are TGCGCCAGCAGCCAAGCGGCCCGGGGGGAGGGAGAAAAACTGTTTTTT. Protein: CASSQAARGEGEKLFF.

The rearrangement links TRBV7-8 to TRBJ2-2, with D perhaps TRBD1 (5 bases). The CDR3 length is 13 residues. Germline V gene data show CDR1 as SGHVS and CDR2 as FQNEAQ. The V gene lost 3 bases and the J gene lost 6 bases, with 8 bases spanning the gap. CDR3 protein: CASSFREAGELFF. In DNA form, the CDR3 reads TGTGCCAGCAGCTTCAGGGAAGCCGGGGAGCTGTTTTTT.

This clone was seen more than once but under ten times. The V gene is TRBV27, the J gene TRBJ1-4; TRBD1 might be the D (5 bases). The CDR3 consists of 15 residues. Trimming removed 2 bases at V and 3 bases at J, with 10 bases between. Germline CDR1 reads MNHEY; CDR2 reads SMNVEV (reference sequence). CDR3 bases: TGTGCCAGCAGTTTAAACCAGGGCGCTAATGAAAAACTGTTTTTT. This gives the protein CASSLNQGANEKLFF.

The rearrangement links TRBV29-1 to TRBJ2-7; the match to TRBD2 covers 10 bases. The CDR3 runs to 14 residues. Germline loops: CDR1 SQVTM, CDR2 ANQGSEA. V lost 6 bases and J lost 0; bases outside the gene matches: 5. The CDR3 sequence: CSVGAGGSSYEQYF. DNA for the CDR3: TGCAGCGTAGGAGCGGGGGGGAGCTCCTACGAGCAGTACTTC.

CDR3 nucleotides: TGTGCCAGCAGTGCGGAAGGAGTGAACACTGAAGCTTTCTTT. Translated, it gives CASSAEGVNTEAFF. This chain joins TRBV25-1 and TRBJ1-1; no firm D call. Trimming removed 4 bases at V and 0 bases at J, with 9 bases between. This CDR3 spans 14 amino acids. CDR1 is MGHDK, CDR2 SYGVNS, per germline. The full variable domain, its missing parts supplied by reference TRBV25-1 and TRBJ1-1, is EADIYQTPRYLVIGTGKKITLECSQTMGHDKMYWYQQDPGMELHLIHYSYGVNSTEKGDLSSESTVSRIRTEHFPLTLESARPSHTSQYLCASSAEGVNTEAFFGQGTRLTVV.

This sequence joins TRBV11-2 and TRBJ2-7; maybe TRBD1 (5 bases). The CDR3 loop spans 13 amino acids. Germline lookup yields CDR1 SGHAT and CDR2 FQNNGV. The V end lost 5 bases, the J end lost 3 bases, and 11 bases lay between the germline ends. CDR3 DNA: TGTGCCAGCAGCCGCCTTGACAGCTACGAGCAGTACTTC. It translates to CASSRLDSYEQYF.

The chain couples TRBV6-5 to TRBJ1-3; tentatively, D is TRBD1 (5 bases). The CDR3 is 14 amino acids. CDR1 and CDR2 (germline): MNHEY, SVGAGI. V lost 6 bases, J lost 0 bases, and 9 bases lay in between. CDR3 protein: CASSQGYSGNTIYF. CDR3 coding DNA: TGTGCCAGCAGCCAGGGTTACTCTGGAAACACCATATATTTT.

J is TRBJ1-5 and V is TRBV9, with D possibly TRBD1 on 6 matching bases. This CDR3 is 16 amino acids long. Germline-derived CDR1 and CDR2 are SGDLS and YYNGEE. V was trimmed by 0 bases and J by 0 bases, leaving 10 bases between them. Here the CDR3 DNA reads TGTGCCAGCAGCGTAGGAGCAGGGGATAGCAATCAGCCCCAGCATTTT. The encoded protein is CASSVGAGDSNQPQHF.

This chain joins TRBV9 and TRBJ2-5; D not resolved. The CDR3 sequence is 11 residues long. The germline gives CDR1 SGDLS, CDR2 YYNGEE. V shed 1 base and J shed 5 bases, with 3 bases lying between them. CDR3 DNA sequence: TGTGCCAGCAGCGTAAGCGAGACCCAGTACTTC. This codes for CASSVSETQYF.

The chain employs TRBV27 and TRBJ2-5; 10 bases line up with TRBD1. V was clipped by 4 bases and J by 4 bases; unmatched bases: 6. CDR1 and CDR2 from the germline V gene are MNHEY and SMNVEV (reference sequence). The CDR3 length is 15 residues. CDR3 coding DNA: TGTGCCAGCAGTTCGTACGGGACAGGGGTAGAGACCCAGTACTTC. Its protein product is CASSSYGTGVETQYF.

This sequence joins TRBV28 and TRBJ2-4; 11 nucleotides align to TRBD1. The CDR3 contains 16 residues. Germline lookup yields CDR1 MDHEN and CDR2 SYDVKM. V lost 6 bases, J lost 7 bases, and 11 bases stayed unmatched. In DNA, the CDR3 is TGTGCCAGCAGGCTATCCTCCGGGACAGGGGGTAACATTCAGTACTTC. Its translation is CASRLSSGTGGNIQYF.

The chain joins TRBV3-1 (or the pseudogene TRBV3-2) to TRBJ1-1, with a weak D call TRBD1 (5 bases). The V gene lost 1 base and the J gene lost 2 bases, with 8 bases spanning the gap. In germline, CDR1 is LGHDT, CDR2 YNNKEL (reference sequence). The CDR3 spans 14 residues. The CDR3 reads CASSQGQGNTEAFF. The CDR3 coding sequence is TGTGCCAGCAGCCAAGGGCAGGGCAACACTGAAGCTTTCTTT.

The gene calls are TRBV3-1 (or the pseudogene TRBV3-2) and TRBJ2-2, with 9 bases lining up with TRBD2. Losses at the gene ends were 3 bases for V and 0 bases for J; bases not matched to a gene: 5. Per germline, CDR1 LGHDT and CDR2 YNNKEL (reference sequence). This CDR3 region has 17 residues. This CDR3 is CASSQRSGGTNTGELFF. CDR3 nucleotide sequence: TGTGCCAGCAGCCAGCGAAGCGGGGGGACGAACACCGGGGAGCTGTTTTTT.

This clone was counted only a few times. V is TRBV5-1 and J is TRBJ1-5; D is perhaps TRBD1 (5 bases). Germline values: CDR1 SGHRS, CDR2 YFSETQ. Trimming removed 4 bases at V and 8 bases at J, with 16 bases between. The CDR3 sequence is 14 residues long. CDR3 nucleotide sequence: TGCGCCAGCAGCACTGGGGCGTCTTTGGAGCCCCAGCATTTT. Protein sequence: CASSTGASLEPQHF.

This clone has more than one count but fewer than ten. The chain is built from TRBV27 and TRBJ1-6, with 9 bases identical to TRBD1. The length of the CDR3 is 14 residues. CDR1 MNHEY and CDR2 SMNVEV come from the germline V gene (reference sequence). The V segment lost 5 bases and the J segment 10 bases; nucleotides outside the gene matches: 6. The CDR3 nucleotides read TGTGCCAGCAGTCTGGACAGGGGATGGTCACCCCTCCACTTT. Amino acids: CASSLDRGWSPLHF.